The subject of this entry is one T cell receptor (beta chain). Its cognate antigen is unknown. One end of the junction does not line up with germline, which may come from a read error. The sample comes from a study of T cell repertoires in cytomegalovirus infection. Study at large: The public TCR beta signatures pointed to both CMV infection and matching HLA type. Notes on the study in general: CMV-specific TCR beta clonotypes restricted by HLA-C were the ones dominating the ex vivo response. Based on cumulative public TCR beta family frequency, carriers of CMV plus the relevant HLA were identified.

TCRdb reprocessed the reads with MiXCR, giving one entry per CDR3 protein. The sample contains 510,000 or so distinct CDR3 sequences, 26% of which appear only once. CDR3 length: 14 amino acids. CDR1 is SGHNT, CDR2 YENEEA, per germline. What was sequenced was PBMCs. The chain uses TRBV11-3 and TRBJ2-3, with a possible D match to TRBD2 (6 bases). The source is a human donor in good health (CMV status not recorded). Some clones in this sample may be carry-over from other donors' samples. The CDR3, as DNA: TGTCCCAGCAGTCGTGATTGGGGAGGAGATACGCAGTATTTT. Its translation: CPSSRDWGGDTQYF.